The rows below give T cell receptor beta chains drawn from one sample of a study of T-cell reconstitution after alpha-beta-depleted transplantation in children. MiXCR, run by TCRdb on the PCR reads, gives a single entry per CDR3 protein. The top ten hold 2.6% of the sample, which has 230,000 or so distinct CDR3 sequences, about 12% seen once. The sample in question was PBMCs from the stem cell graft donor, obtained from the stem cell graft. The receptor source for this set is a human donor who donated a stem cell graft to a child with acute lymphoblastic leukemia. CDR3s include the opening cysteine and the closing phenylalanine or tryptophan.

TRBV5-6 CASSSPRTSGNTGELFF
TRBV20-1 CSATPRELPVEQYF
TRBV27 CASRSTSGGAAKTQYF
TRBV6-5 CASSLGQGSSPLHF
TRBV10-3 CAISETGGPYEQFF
TRBV27 CASSPQGRTYEQYF
TRBV20-1 CSAVSYRRNTEAFF
TRBV5-1 CASSPWEGRWAYEQYF
TRBV18 CASSPRQGSYEQYF
TRBV2 CASPFGGGRNEQFF
TRBV7-2 CASSLYPIKGEQFF
TRBV7-2 CASSRELANYGYTF
TRBV27 CASSSGQGADEQYF
TRBV20-1 CSAIQDPPSTDTQYF
TRBV12-3/TRBV12-4 CASSLVSGGGEKLFF
TRBV14 CASSQAFGPSQTQYF
TRBV7-9 CASSYLGGSGNTIYF
TRBV7-8 CASSSETGGRTGELFF
TRBV7-2 CASSLNTGSLGTQYF
TRBV5-1 CASSLGGPEPNEKLFF
TRBV6-5 CASSYGGTINFYGYTF
TRBV4-3 CASSQEVGSGANVLTF
TRBV7-2 CASSLGLTGGDSPLHF
TRBV15 CATSRDVGPNTEAFF
TRBV28 CASSLRTGGQPQHF
TRBV7-2 CASSSGGGRETQYF
TRBV7-8 CASSYFGQEAEAFF
TRBV27 CASSHNKGLAHEQYF
TRBV29-1 CSARGPRGELFF
TRBV7-2 CASSLGLTGFGANVLTF
TRBV14 CASRGHWDTEAFF
TRBV7-9 CASSLGQGFGYTF
TRBV19 CASVMQGTDTQYF
TRBV20-1 CSARVSNQPQHF
TRBV2 CASSVAEEGYTF
TRBV3-1 CASSQDWTTGLFF